This TCR beta chain was obtained from a study of beta chain features in type 1 diabetes. Study details: The patient and healthy donor groups were comparable for age, gender and cell yields.

Cell sorting via CD45RO/CCR7/CD25/CD127/CD95/CD27 was performed to obtain CD4+ naive, central memory, regulatory and stem cell-like memory cells. Study results and limitations: Shorter TCRB CDR3s, moderately but significantly so, were found in Type 1 diabetes patients in all four CD4+ subsets.

Germline values: CDR1 SGHAT, CDR2 FQNNGV. Trimming took off 5 bases at V and 6 bases at J, with 13 bases between the two ends. CDR3 length equals 13 residues. Comment on this clone: The antigen remains undetermined.

TCRB transcripts that were expressed got sequenced, as all of the isolated RNA had been reverse transcribed. Sequenced by immunoSEQ multiplex PCR; TCRdb stores in-frame clones only, minus some. This table holds about 160,000 clones, around 8% found once. This receptor was taken from a woman between 40 and 55 years old with type 1 diabetes. The V gene is TRBV11-2, the J gene TRBJ1-2, with TRBD1 as a possible D gene (6 bases). The specimen sequenced was central memory CD4+ T cells from blood. The CDR3 protein is CASSNAGADGYTF. The CDR3 coding sequence is TGTGCCAGCAGCAACGCAGGGGCGGATGGCTACACCTTC.